Listed below are T cell receptor beta chains from one sample, sequenced in a study of T-cell memory formation after mild COVID-19. TCRdb redid the calling of the 5' RACE reads with MiXCR, one entry per CDR3 protein. The sample consists of over 120,000 distinct CDR3 sequences, 5.5% to 7% of them appearing once. Material for sequencing was PBMCs or a T cell subset sorted from them (not recorded which). Source of these receptors: an adult woman who had mild COVID-19 (a few samples of this study predate the infection). Cell type and time point are not known. Both conserved end residues are part of each CDR3. A D gene is named only where the DNA matches it firmly. Clone size is stated in some rows and not others, as once, few, many or a class when expanded.

>-|few|TRBV30|TRBJ1-5
CAWSEGVLTQHF
TGTGCCTGGAGTGAGGGGGTCCTGACCCAGCATTTT
>-|-|TRBV12-3/TRBV12-4|TRBJ2-7
CASSLQRSSYEQYF
TGTGCCAGCAGTTTACAAAGGAGCTCCTACGAGCAGTACTTC
>-|many|TRBV7-9|TRBJ1-1
CASNPTLGVEAFF
TGTGCCAGCAACCCGACCCTAGGGGTTGAAGCTTTCTTT
>-|many|TRBV15|TRBJ2-1
CATSRDLVSSYNEQFF
TGTGCCACCAGCAGAGATTTGGTGAGTTCCTACAATGAGCAGTTCTTC
>-|-|TRBV5-1|TRBJ2-5
CASSPPTGTQETQYF
TGCGCCAGCAGTCCTCCGACAGGGACTCAAGAGACCCAGTACTTC
>TRBD1|-|TRBV19|TRBJ1-2
CASSSTGTGGYGYTF
TGTGCCAGTAGTTCAACCGGGACAGGGGGTTATGGCTACACCTTC
>-|-|TRBV11-2|TRBJ1-6
CASSSNLDWSSYNSPLHF
TGTGCCAGCAGCTCCAATTTAGACTGGAGCTCCTATAATTCACCCCTCCACTTT
>TRBD2|-|TRBV7-9|TRBJ2-1
CASRYPPRAGGPNEQFF
TGTGCCAGCAGGTATCCCCCAAGAGCGGGAGGGCCTAACGAGCAGTTCTTC
>TRBD2|many|TRBV20-1|TRBJ2-5
CSASPTSGLKTQYF
TGCAGTGCTTCCCCCACTAGCGGGCTAAAGACCCAGTACTTC
>-|-|TRBV2|TRBJ2-7
CASSEVLEQYF
TGTGCCAGCAGTGAAGTCCTCGAGCAGTACTTC
>-|few|TRBV5-5|TRBJ2-3
CASTRTGRGTDTQYF
TGTGCCAGCACCCGGACAGGGAGGGGCACAGATACGCAGTATTTT
>-|-|TRBV20-1|TRBJ1-1
CSARDMRRNTEAFF
TGCAGTGCTAGAGATATGAGGAGGAACACTGAAGCTTTCTTT
>-|many|TRBV5-1|TRBJ1-1
CASSLQGSNTEAFF
TGCGCCAGCAGCTTACAGGGTTCTAACACTGAAGCTTTCTTT
>-|-|TRBV2|TRBJ2-1
CASTGGFYNEQFF
TGTGCCAGCACCGGGGGCTTTTACAATGAGCAGTTCTTC
>-|many|TRBV5-1|TRBJ2-1
CASSLQGVDEQFF
TGCGCCAGCAGCTTACAGGGTGTGGATGAGCAGTTCTTC
>-|-|TRBV5-1|TRBJ2-5
CASSLEDRGTQYF
TGCGCCAGCAGCTTGGAGGACCGGGGGACCCAGTACTTC
>-|few|TRBV7-9|TRBJ1-5
CASSYSGPDQPQHF
TGTGCCAGCAGTTATTCAGGGCCCGACCAGCCCCAGCATTTT
>-|few|TRBV12-3/TRBV12-4|TRBJ1-3
CASSLISSGNTIYF
TGTGCCAGCAGTTTAATATCCTCTGGAAACACCATATATTTT
>-|many|TRBV5-1|TRBJ1-4
CASSLDPLAAGFNEKLFF
TGCGCCAGCAGCTTAGATCCGCTGGCAGCGGGGTTTAATGAAAAACTGTTTTTT
>-|-|TRBV20-1|TRBJ2-5
CSARGGSSVPGTQYF
TGCAGTGCTAGAGGAGGGAGCAGCGTTCCAGGGACCCAGTACTTC
>-|-|TRBV7-9|TRBJ1-5
CASSLGVQGKTSNQPQHF
TGTGCCAGCAGCTTAGGAGTACAGGGAAAAACTAGCAATCAGCCCCAGCATTTT
>-|few|TRBV18|TRBJ1-2
CASSPGANPNYGYTF
TGTGCCAGCTCACCAGGGGCCAACCCTAACTATGGCTACACCTTC
>TRBD2|-|TRBV20-1|TRBJ2-7
CSARDDQRGSYEQYF
TGCAGTGCTAGAGATGACCAGCGGGGCAGCTACGAGCAGTACTTC
>TRBD1|few|TRBV3-1|TRBJ2-7
CASSRSGTGTYEQYF
TGTGCCAGCAGCCGCTCCGGGACAGGGACCTACGAGCAGTACTTC
>-|-|TRBV18|TRBJ2-1
CASSPLPGGGEQFF
TGTGCCAGCTCACCCCTCCCGGGTGGGGGTGAGCAGTTCTTC
>TRBD1|many|TRBV29-1|TRBJ1-1
CSVEAGQGQWSNLNTEAFF
TGCAGCGTTGAAGCGGGACAGGGGCAATGGTCCAACCTGAACACTGAAGCTTTCTTT